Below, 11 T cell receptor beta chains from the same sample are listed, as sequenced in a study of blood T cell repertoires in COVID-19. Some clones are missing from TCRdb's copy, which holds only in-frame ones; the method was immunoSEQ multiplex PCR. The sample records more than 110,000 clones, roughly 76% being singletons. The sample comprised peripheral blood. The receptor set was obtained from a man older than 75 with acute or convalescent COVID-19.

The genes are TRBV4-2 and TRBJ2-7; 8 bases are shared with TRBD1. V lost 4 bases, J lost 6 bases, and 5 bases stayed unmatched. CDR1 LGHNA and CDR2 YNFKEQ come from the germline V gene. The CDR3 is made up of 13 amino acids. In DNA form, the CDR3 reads TGTGCCAGCAGCCTCGGACAGGGTATCGAGCAGTACTTC. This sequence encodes CASSLGQGIEQYF.

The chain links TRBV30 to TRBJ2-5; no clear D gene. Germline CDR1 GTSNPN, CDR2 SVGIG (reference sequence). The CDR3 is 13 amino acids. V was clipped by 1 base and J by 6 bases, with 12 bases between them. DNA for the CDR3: TGTGCCTGGAGTGGTGGAGAGGCGAAGACCCAGTACTTC. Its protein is CAWSGGEAKTQYF.

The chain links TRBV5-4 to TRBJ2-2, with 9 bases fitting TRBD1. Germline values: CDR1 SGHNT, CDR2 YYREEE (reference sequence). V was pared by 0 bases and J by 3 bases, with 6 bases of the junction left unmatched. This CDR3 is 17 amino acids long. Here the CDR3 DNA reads TGTGCCAGCAGCTTGGTCGTTGGACAGGGGTACACCGGGGAGCTGTTTTTT. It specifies CASSLVVGQGYTGELFF.

The CDR3 region is CASSISGSTGELFF. The CDR3 coding sequence is TGTGCCAGTAGTATAAGCGGGTCCACCGGGGAGCTGTTTTTT. The chain joins TRBV19 to TRBJ2-2; D possibly corresponds to TRBD2 (6 bases). The ends were cut back, 2 bases at V and 4 bases at J, with 8 bases in the middle. CDR1 LNHDA and CDR2 SQIVND come from the germline V gene (reference sequence). This CDR3 comprises 14 residues.

CDR3 DNA sequence: TGTGCCAGCAGCCATCGACAGGCCTTGAACACTGAAGCTTTCTTT. This codes for CASSHRQALNTEAFF. The chain joins TRBV3-1 (or the pseudogene TRBV3-2) to TRBJ1-1; possibly TRBD1 for D (6 bases). Between the trimmed V and J ends, which lost 3 bases and 0 bases, there was a span of 11 bases. The CDR3 length is 15 residues. In germline, CDR1 is LGHDT, CDR2 YNNKEL (reference sequence).

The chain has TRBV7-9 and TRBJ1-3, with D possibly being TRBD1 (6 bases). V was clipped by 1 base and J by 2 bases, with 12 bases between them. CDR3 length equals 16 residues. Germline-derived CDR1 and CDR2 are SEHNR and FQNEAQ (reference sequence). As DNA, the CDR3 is TGTGCCAGCAGCTTAGACAGGGACTACCCTGGAAACACCATATATTTT. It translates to CASSLDRDYPGNTIYF.

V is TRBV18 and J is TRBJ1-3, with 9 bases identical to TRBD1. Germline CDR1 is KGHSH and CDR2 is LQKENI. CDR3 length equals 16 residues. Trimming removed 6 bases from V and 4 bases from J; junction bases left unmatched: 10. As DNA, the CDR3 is TGTGCCAGCTCCCAACTCGGACAGGGGCAAGGAAACACCATATATTTT. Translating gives CASSQLGQGQGNTIYF.

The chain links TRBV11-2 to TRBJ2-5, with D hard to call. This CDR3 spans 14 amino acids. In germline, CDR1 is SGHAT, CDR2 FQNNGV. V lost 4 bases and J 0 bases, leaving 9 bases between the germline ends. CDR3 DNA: TGTGCCAGCAGCTCAAACGGGTACCAAGAGACCCAGTACTTC. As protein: CASSSNGYQETQYF.

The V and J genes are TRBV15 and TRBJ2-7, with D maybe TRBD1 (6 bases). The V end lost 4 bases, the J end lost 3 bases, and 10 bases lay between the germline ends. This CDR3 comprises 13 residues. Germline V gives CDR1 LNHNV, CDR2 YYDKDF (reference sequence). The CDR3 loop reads CATSTRDNYEQYF. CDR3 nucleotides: TGTGCCACCAGCACCCGGGACAACTACGAGCAGTACTTC.

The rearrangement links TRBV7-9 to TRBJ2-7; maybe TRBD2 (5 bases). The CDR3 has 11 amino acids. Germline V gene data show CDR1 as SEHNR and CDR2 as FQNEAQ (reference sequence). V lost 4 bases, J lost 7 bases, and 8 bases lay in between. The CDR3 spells CASSWTGEQYF. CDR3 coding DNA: TGTGCCAGCAGCTGGACGGGGGAGCAGTACTTC.

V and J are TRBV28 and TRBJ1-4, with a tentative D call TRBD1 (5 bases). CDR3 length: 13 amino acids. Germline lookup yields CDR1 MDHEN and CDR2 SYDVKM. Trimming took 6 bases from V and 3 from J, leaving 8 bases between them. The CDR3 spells CASRGGPNEKLFF. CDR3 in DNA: TGTGCCAGCAGGGGGGGACCTAATGAAAAACTGTTTTTT.